Sequencing of this T cell receptor beta chain was carried out in a study of graft-versus-host responses after intestinal transplantation. Regarding the study as a whole: Patients who carried graft-donor T cell macrochimerism also had high graft-versus-host to host-versus-graft clonal ratios in their allografts.

In the case of this clone: Antigen specificity is unknown.

Assay used: immunoSEQ multiplex PCR; TCRdb lists only in-frame clones, some missing. The table includes 40,000 or so clones, about 93% detected once. Germline CDR1 and CDR2: PRHDT and FYEKMQ (reference sequence). CDR3 size: 14 residues. J was trimmed by 8 bases and V by 5 bases; bases with no gene match: 8. This sequence joins TRBV13 and TRBJ2-1, with 8 bases aligning to TRBD1. This receptor was taken from a human donor who was the organ donor for an intestinal transplant. The sequencing used unstimulated CD8+ T cells sorted from spleen or lymph node cells, collected before transplant. CDR3 region: CASSPRTGLDEQFF. CDR3 nucleotides: TGTGCCAGCAGCCCGAGGACAGGGCTCGATGAGCAGTTCTTC. The full variable domain, completed using reference TRBV13 and TRBJ2-1, is AAGVIQSPRHLIKEKRETATLKCYPIPRHDTVYWYQQGPGQDPQFLISFYEKMQSDKGSIPDRFSAQQFSDYHSELNMSSLELGDSALYFCASSPRTGLDEQFFGPGTRLTVL.